The entry that follows covers one TCR beta chain sequence. Its antigen is unknown. Amplification used 60 Vbeta primers and 13 Jbeta primers. The table came from immunoSEQ multiplex PCR; TCRdb's copy has only in-frame clones and leaves some out. The sample shows some 78,000 clones, 65% to 75% of them seen only once. The data originate from a study of cytomegalovirus exposure and HLA in healthy donors. Study-level results: As immune exposure information, only CMV serostatus was available. One variant, a missense change in DCLRE1C, was linked in a later analysis to TCR beta V- and J-gene trimming. A later analysis found common viral pathogens apparently linked to several of the most significant clusters.

V was pared by 5 bases and J by 5 bases, with 14 bases of the junction left unmatched. This CDR3 spans 16 amino acids. CDR1 is SGHAT and CDR2 is FQNNGV in the germline V gene. The rearrangement uses TRBV11-2 and TRBJ2-7; 8 nucleotides line up with TRBD2. This receptor was taken from a middle-aged man in good health and CMV-seropositive. Sequencing used PBMCs. CDR3 coding DNA: TGTGCCAGCAGCCTAATCCCGGGACTAGGAGTGCACGAGCAGTACTTC. It translates to CASSLIPGLGVHEQYF.